The sequence of this TCR beta chain was determined in a study of type 1 and type 2 diabetes patients. Study findings and constraints: In type 2 diabetes, highly-expanded CD4+ clones took a median about 3.9% of reads.

Genomic DNA was the PCR template. The TCR beta CDR3 region was amplified using 30 forward and 13 reverse primers. MiXCR, applied by TCRdb to the multiplex PCR reads, yields one record per CDR3 protein. This table holds 270,000 or so distinct CDR3 sequences, roughly 50% found once. The V end was cut by 4 bases, the J end by 5 bases, with 15 bases between. Per germline, CDR1 MGHDK and CDR2 SYGVNS. The CDR3 is made up of 14 amino acids. Details on this clonotype: Its antigen is unknown. Possible read error: a much larger clone is one base away.

This receptor was taken from a man aged 18 to 29 with type 2 diabetes. V usage is TRBV25-1 and J usage is TRBJ2-7, with D perhaps TRBD1 or TRBD2 (6 bases each). Sequencing was performed on peripheral blood mononuclear cells (PBMCs). CDR3 amino acids: CASSARDTIHEQYF. The CDR3 DNA reads as TGTGCCAGCAGTGCGCGGGACACCATCCACGAGCAGTACTTC.